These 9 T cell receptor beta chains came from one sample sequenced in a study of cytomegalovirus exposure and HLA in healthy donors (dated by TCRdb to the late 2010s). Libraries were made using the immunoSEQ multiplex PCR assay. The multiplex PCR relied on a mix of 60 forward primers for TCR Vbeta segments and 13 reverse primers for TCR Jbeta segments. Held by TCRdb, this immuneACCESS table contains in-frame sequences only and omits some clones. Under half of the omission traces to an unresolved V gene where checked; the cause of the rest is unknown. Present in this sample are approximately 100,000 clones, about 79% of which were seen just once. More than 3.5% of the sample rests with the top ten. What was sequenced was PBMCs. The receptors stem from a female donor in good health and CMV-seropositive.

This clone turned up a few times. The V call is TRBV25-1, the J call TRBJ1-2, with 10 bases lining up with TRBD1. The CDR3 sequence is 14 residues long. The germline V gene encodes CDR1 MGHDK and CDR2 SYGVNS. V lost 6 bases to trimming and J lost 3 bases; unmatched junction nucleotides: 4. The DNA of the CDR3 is TGTGCCAGCAGAGGGACAGGGGTGGACTATGGCTACACCTTC. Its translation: CASRGTGVDYGYTF.

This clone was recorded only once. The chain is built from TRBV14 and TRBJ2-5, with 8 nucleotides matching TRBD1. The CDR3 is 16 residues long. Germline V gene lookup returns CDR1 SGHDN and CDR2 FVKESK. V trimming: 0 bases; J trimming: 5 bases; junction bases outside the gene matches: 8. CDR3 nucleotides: TGTGCCAGCAGCCAAGATCTTAACAGGGGGACGGAGACCCAGTACTTC. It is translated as CASSQDLNRGTETQYF.

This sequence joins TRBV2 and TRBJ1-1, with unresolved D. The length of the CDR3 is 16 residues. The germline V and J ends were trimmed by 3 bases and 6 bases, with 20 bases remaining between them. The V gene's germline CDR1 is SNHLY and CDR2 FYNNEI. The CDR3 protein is CASSDRGLLKSAEAFF. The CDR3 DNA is TGTGCCAGCAGTGATAGAGGATTGCTGAAAAGCGCTGAAGCTTTCTTT.

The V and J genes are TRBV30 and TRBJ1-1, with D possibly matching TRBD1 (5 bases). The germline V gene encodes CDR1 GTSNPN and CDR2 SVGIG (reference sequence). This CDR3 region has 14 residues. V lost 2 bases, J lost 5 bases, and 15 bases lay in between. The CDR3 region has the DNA TGTGCCTGGAGTACACATACTGGGGGGACTGAAGCTTTCTTT. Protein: CAWSTHTGGTEAFF.

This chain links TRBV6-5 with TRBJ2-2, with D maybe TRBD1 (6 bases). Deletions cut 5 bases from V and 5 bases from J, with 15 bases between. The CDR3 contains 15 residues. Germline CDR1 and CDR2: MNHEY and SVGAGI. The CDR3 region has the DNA TGTGCCAGCAGTATGTCGACAGGCCCGACCGGGGAGCTGTTTTTT. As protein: CASSMSTGPTGELFF.

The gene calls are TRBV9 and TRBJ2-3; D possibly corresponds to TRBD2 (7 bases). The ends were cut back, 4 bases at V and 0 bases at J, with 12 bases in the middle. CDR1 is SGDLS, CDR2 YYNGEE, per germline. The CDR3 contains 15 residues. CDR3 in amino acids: CASSLRGGSTDTQYF. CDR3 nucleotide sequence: TGTGCCAGCAGCCTAAGGGGGGGGAGCACAGATACGCAGTATTTT.

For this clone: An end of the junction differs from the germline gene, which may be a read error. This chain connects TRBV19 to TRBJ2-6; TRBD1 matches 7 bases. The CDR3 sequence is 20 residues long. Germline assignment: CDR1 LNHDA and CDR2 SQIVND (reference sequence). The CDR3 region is CASSIHGPGQSNHGANGLTF. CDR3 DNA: TGTGCCAGTAGTATCCACGGACCGGGACAGTCTAACCATGGGGCCAACGGCCTGACTTTC.

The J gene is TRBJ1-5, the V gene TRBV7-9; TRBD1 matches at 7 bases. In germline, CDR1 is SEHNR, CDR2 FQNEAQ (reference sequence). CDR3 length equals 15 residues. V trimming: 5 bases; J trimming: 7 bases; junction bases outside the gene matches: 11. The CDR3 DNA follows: TGTGCCAGCAGCCCGAAAGGGGCAGGGGGACAGCCCCAGCATTTT. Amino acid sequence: CASSPKGAGGQPQHF.

CDR3 sequence: CASTKDRTGPTYSNQPQHF. CDR3 nucleotide sequence: TGTGCCAGCACCAAGGACCGGACAGGTCCAACATATAGCAATCAGCCCCAGCATTTT. V and J are TRBV2 and TRBJ1-5; 7 bases map to TRBD1. CDR1 and CDR2 (germline): SNHLY, FYNNEI. V shed 7 bases, J shed 0 bases, and the junction held 18 bases outside the gene matches. This CDR3 is built from 19 residues. Using reference TRBV2 and TRBJ1-5 for the parts outside the CDR3, the full variable domain is EPEVTQTPSHQVTQMGQEVILRCVPISNHLYFYWYRQILGQKVEFLVSFYNNEISEKSEIFDDQFSVERPDGSNFTLKIRSTKLEDSAMYFCASTKDRTGPTYSNQPQHFGDGTRLSIL.